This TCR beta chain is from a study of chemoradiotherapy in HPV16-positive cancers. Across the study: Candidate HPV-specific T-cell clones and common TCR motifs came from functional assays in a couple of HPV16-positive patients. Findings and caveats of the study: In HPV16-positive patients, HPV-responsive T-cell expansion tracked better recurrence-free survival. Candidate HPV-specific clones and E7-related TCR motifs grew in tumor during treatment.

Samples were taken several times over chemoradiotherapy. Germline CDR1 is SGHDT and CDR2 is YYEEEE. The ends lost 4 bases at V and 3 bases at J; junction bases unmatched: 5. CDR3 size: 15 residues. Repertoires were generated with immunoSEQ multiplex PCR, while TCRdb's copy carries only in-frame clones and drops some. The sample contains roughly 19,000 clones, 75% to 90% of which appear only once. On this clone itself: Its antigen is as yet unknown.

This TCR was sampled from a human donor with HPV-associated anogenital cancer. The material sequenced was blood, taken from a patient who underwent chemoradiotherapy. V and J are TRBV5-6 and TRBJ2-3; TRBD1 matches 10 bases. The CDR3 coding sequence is TGTGCCAGCAGCCCGCCGGGACAGGGGACAGATACGCAGTATTTT. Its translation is CASSPPGQGTDTQYF.